This section outlines one TCR beta chain sequence together with its context. This clonotype was seen only a few times. Its binding antigen is unknown. No much larger clonotype is one base removed from it; base qualities were not supplied. The sample is drawn from a study of CD8 T cells in ankylosing spondylitis listed by TCRdb under 2017. For context, the study as a whole: The study set out to find disease-linked TCR variants by profiling T cell receptor beta repertoires in ankylosing spondylitis patients and healthy donors. The whole study cohort included 95 to 130 healthy donors and 25 ankylosing spondylitis patients. Peripheral blood was sampled, and synovial fluid was also collected from ankylosing spondylitis patients.

Sequencing was performed on an Illumina HiSeq 2500. Quantitative 5'-RACE with molecular barcodes was the method used to prepare the TCR beta libraries. As for the authors' bioinformatics: A new computational method, built on a probabilistic model of VDJ rearrangement, was used to identify disease-linked TCR variants. Through fastp at Q25 and MiXCR, TCRdb rebuilt clones from the public reads, retaining in-frame beta chains. Rows are unified per CDR3 protein, each entry keeping the most common DNA and genes. The V and J calls here are based on TCRdb, not the publication. The sample table contains 200,000 to 300,000 distinct CDR3 sequences; only one count was recorded for approximately 9% of them. The ten largest clones capture around 6.8% of the sample. Overall study results and their limits: A CD8+ phenotype was shown by the disease-linked clones, which were found at relatively low frequencies in peripheral blood. A TCR beta motif of several highly homologous amino acid variants appeared characteristic of blood from ankylosing spondylitis patients. Some motif variants had previously been reported in the synovial fluid and blood of reactive arthritis patients, which suggests shared mechanisms of disease initiation. According to the report, matched synovial fluid samples from ankylosing spondylitis patients were significantly enriched for the disease-linked clones.

CDR1 and CDR2 are read off the germline V gene (reference sequence) as GTSNPN and SVGIG. V loses 5 bases of germline sequence and J loses 3 bases, and the interval between the two ends is 13 bases. The CDR3 spans 13 residues, from the cysteine through the phenylalanine. Of the read, only the CDR3 DNA is kept; its 39 bases are in frame from base 1. Sequences were obtained from blood, either unsorted or a sorted T cell fraction (not recorded which). The clonotype was recovered from a male donor with ankylosing spondylitis or in good health (not recorded which). This receptor chain uses TRBV30 and TRBJ1-2; no D gene call is confident. The CDR3: CAWRPGGYYGYTF. The DNA is TGTGCCTGGCGCCCCGGAGGGTACTATGGCTACACCTTC.